These 9 T cell receptor beta chains came from one sample sequenced in a study of cytotoxic CD8 clonotypes in ibrutinib-treated CLL. The protocol was immunoSEQ multiplex PCR, while the TCRdb copy is restricted to in-frame clones and leaves out a portion. The data show around 310,000 clones, 80% seen once. The sample consisted of PBMCs, taken before ibrutinib treatment. These receptors all come from a human donor with chronic lymphocytic leukemia.

This clone was seen just once. This rearrangement joins TRBV9 to TRBJ2-7, with a possible D match to TRBD1 (6 bases). This CDR3 is 15 amino acids long. Trimming took off 4 bases at V and 0 bases at J, with 14 bases between the two ends. CDR1 SGDLS and CDR2 YYNGEE come from the germline V gene. Here the CDR3 DNA reads TGTGCCAGCAGCCCAGGGACAAGGAGCTCCTACGAGCAGTACTTC. Its translation: CASSPGTRSSYEQYF. The full variable domain, its missing parts supplied by reference TRBV9 and TRBJ2-7, is DSGVTQTPKHLITATGQRVTLRCSPRSGDLSVYWYQQSLDQGLQFLIQYYNGEERAKGNILERFSAQQFPDLHSELNLSSLELGDSALYFCASSPGTRSSYEQYFGPGTRLTVT.

The chain carries TRBV11-3 and TRBJ2-5; D not certain. The CDR3 is 13 residues long. V dropped 0 bases and J dropped 5 bases, with 7 bases sitting between them. Per the germline V gene, CDR1 is SGHNT and CDR2 is YENEEA. CDR3 sequence (DNA): TGTGCCAGCAGCTTAGAGGTCCAGGAGACCCAGTACTTC. Amino acids: CASSLEVQETQYF.

The chain carries TRBV5-1 and TRBJ2-1; tentative D call: TRBD1 (6 bases). This CDR3 has 15 residues. From germline, CDR1 is SGHRS and CDR2 YFSETQ. The germline V and J ends were trimmed by 4 bases and 0 bases, with 11 bases remaining between them. CDR3 region: CASSGQLSSYNEQFF. The DNA for the CDR3 is TGCGCCAGCAGCGGACAGTTGAGCTCCTACAATGAGCAGTTCTTC.

The rearrangement joins TRBV19 to TRBJ2-5; 8 nucleotides align to TRBD1. The CDR3 runs 15 residues. Germline lookup yields CDR1 LNHDA and CDR2 SQIVND (reference sequence). The trim removed 9 bases at V and 10 bases at J, leaving 19 bases unmatched. This CDR3 is CARPRPGGRAGGQYF. The CDR3 DNA sequence: TGTGCCAGACCCCGTCCAGGGGGCCGGGCAGGAGGCCAGTACTTC.

In this sample, this clone turned up once. V is TRBV5-1 and J is TRBJ2-1; 9 bases map to TRBD1. The germline V gene has CDR1 SGHRS and CDR2 YFSETQ. This CDR3 has 18 residues. The J segment lost 2 bases and the V segment lost 4 bases, leaving 13 bases of the junction unmatched. CDR3 in DNA: TGCGCCAGCAGCCCGCGGGAGAGGACAGGGGCGGCCTACAATGAGCAGTTCTTC. It yields the protein CASSPRERTGAAYNEQFF.

J is TRBJ2-3 and V is TRBV4-3, with 9 bases matching TRBD2. Trimming at V came to 0 bases and at J to 3 bases, leaving 10 bases not matched to a gene. The germline CDR1 and CDR2 sequences are LGHNA and YSLEER. There are 18 residues in the CDR3. CDR3 region: CASSQEAAREGVTDTQYF. The DNA of the CDR3 is TGCGCCAGCAGCCAAGAGGCTGCGCGGGAGGGTGTGACAGATACGCAGTATTTT.

The chain uses TRBV6-1 and TRBJ2-3; a possible D gene is TRBD2 (5 bases). The CDR3 contains 15 residues. The V end lost 9 bases, the J end lost 0 bases, and 16 bases lay between the germline ends. In germline, CDR1 is MNHNS, CDR2 SASEGT. CDR3 amino acids: CASKVVWTSTDTQYF. The DNA for the CDR3 is TGTGCCAGTAAAGTGGTATGGACTAGCACAGATACGCAGTATTTT.

The rearrangement joins TRBV19 to TRBJ2-1; 12 nucleotides agree with TRBD2. This CDR3 spans 17 amino acids. Germline lookup yields CDR1 LNHDA and CDR2 SQIVND (reference sequence). After removal of 5 bases from V and 4 bases from J, the junction contained 9 bases not matched to a gene. The CDR3 spells CASSRLAGGRLYNEQFF. CDR3 nucleotide sequence: TGTGCCAGTAGTCGGCTAGCGGGAGGGCGCCTTTACAATGAGCAGTTCTTC.

The chain recombines TRBV19 with TRBJ1-2; 7 bases agree with TRBD1. Germline V lookup: CDR1 LNHDA, CDR2 SQIVND (reference sequence). The CDR3 is 16 residues long. With V trimmed by 2 bases and J by 6 bases, 12 bases remained unmatched. CDR3 amino acids: CASSIRHQTGEHGYTF. CDR3 coding DNA: TGTGCCAGTAGTATACGCCACCAAACAGGGGAGCATGGCTACACCTTC.